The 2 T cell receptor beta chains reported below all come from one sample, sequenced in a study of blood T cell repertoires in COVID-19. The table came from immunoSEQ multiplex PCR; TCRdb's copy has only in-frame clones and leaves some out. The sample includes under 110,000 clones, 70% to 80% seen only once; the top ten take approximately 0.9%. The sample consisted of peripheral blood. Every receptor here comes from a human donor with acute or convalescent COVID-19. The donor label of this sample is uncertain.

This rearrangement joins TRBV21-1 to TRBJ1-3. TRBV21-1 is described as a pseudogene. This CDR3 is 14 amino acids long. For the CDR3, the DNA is TGTGCCAGCAGCAAAGGTAGCTCTGGAAACACCATATATTTT. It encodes CASSKGSSGNTIYF.

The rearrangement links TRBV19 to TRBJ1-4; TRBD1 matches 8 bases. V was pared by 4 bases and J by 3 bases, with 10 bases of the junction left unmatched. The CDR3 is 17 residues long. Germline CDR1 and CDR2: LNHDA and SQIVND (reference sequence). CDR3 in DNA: TGTGCCAGTAGTACCATCAACAGGGGGGCGGCTAATGAAAAACTGTTTTTT. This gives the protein CASSTINRGAANEKLFF.